The rows below give T cell receptor beta chains drawn from one sample of a study of T cells after yellow fever vaccination. Using its own MiXCR run on the 5' RACE reads, TCRdb lists one record per CDR3 protein. The repertoire has 95,000 to 150,000 distinct CDR3 sequences, almost 9% of them found once; the top ten carry under 40%. This material consisted of CD8+ T cells sorted from PBMCs, taken on the day of the yellow fever booster vaccination. These receptor sequences come from a man younger than 35 who received the YFV17D yellow fever vaccine. The CDR3 runs from the conserved cysteine through the conserved F or W. Fields, in order: V gene, clone size, J gene, D gene, CDR3 DNA, CDR3 protein. D genes are given only for firm matches. Rows may omit the clone size; those that give it use once, few, many or a size class.

v_call: TRBV27
clone_size: few
j_call: TRBJ1-5
d_call: .
cdr3_nt: TGTGCCAGCAGGAAAGGGGCAGGTGAGAATCAGCCCCAGCATTTT
cdr3_aa: CASRKGAGENQPQHF

v_call: TRBV29-1
clone_size: many
j_call: TRBJ1-1
d_call: .
cdr3_nt: TGCAGCGGCAAGGTGAACACTGAAGCTTTCTTT
cdr3_aa: CSGKVNTEAFF

v_call: TRBV4-2
clone_size: many
j_call: TRBJ1-6
d_call: .
cdr3_nt: TGTGCCAGCAGTGACGGGAAATTCTATAATTCACCCCTCCACTTT
cdr3_aa: CASSDGKFYNSPLHF

v_call: TRBV29-1
clone_size: .
j_call: TRBJ1-2
d_call: TRBD1
cdr3_nt: TGCAGCGTGTATACAGGGGGCCCTTGGGGCTACACCTTC
cdr3_aa: CSVYTGGPWGYTF

v_call: TRBV4-3
clone_size: few
j_call: TRBJ1-1
d_call: .
cdr3_nt: TGCGCCAGCAGCCAAGAAGCCGCAACAGAAGAAGCTTTCTTT
cdr3_aa: CASSQEAATEEAFF

v_call: TRBV4-2
clone_size: few
j_call: TRBJ2-5
d_call: TRBD1
cdr3_nt: TGTGCCAGCAGCCAAGATCCTTTGGGTACAGGGGTAGTGGAGACCCAGTACTTC
cdr3_aa: CASSQDPLGTGVVETQYF

v_call: TRBV14
clone_size: few
j_call: TRBJ2-3
d_call: TRBD2
cdr3_nt: TGTGCCAGCAGCCCGACTAGCGATACTAGCACAGATACGCAGTATTTT
cdr3_aa: CASSPTSDTSTDTQYF

v_call: TRBV2
clone_size: few
j_call: TRBJ1-1
d_call: .
cdr3_nt: TGTGCCAGCAGCCCCACGGCGCTCGGGACTGAAGCTTTCTTT
cdr3_aa: CASSPTALGTEAFF

v_call: TRBV4-3
clone_size: .
j_call: TRBJ2-2
d_call: .
cdr3_nt: TGCGCCAGCAGCCAAGATTACGTGAACACCGGGGAGCTGTTTTTT
cdr3_aa: CASSQDYVNTGELFF

v_call: TRBV12-3/TRBV12-4
clone_size: many
j_call: TRBJ2-3
d_call: TRBD2
cdr3_nt: TGTGCCAGCAGTTTTTTAGGGACTAGCAGGACAGATACGCAGTATTTT
cdr3_aa: CASSFLGTSRTDTQYF

v_call: TRBV12-2
clone_size: few
j_call: TRBJ1-1
d_call: .
cdr3_nt: TGTGCAAGTCGCTTCCCTTTCTTT
cdr3_aa: CASRFPFF

v_call: TRBV5-1
clone_size: few
j_call: TRBJ1-6
d_call: TRBD1
cdr3_nt: TGCGCCAGCAGCGTGACAGGGGCGGACTCCTATAATTCACCCCTCCACTTT
cdr3_aa: CASSVTGADSYNSPLHF

v_call: TRBV6-6
clone_size: .
j_call: TRBJ1-1
d_call: TRBD1
cdr3_nt: TGTGCCAGCAGACTGGGACAGCTTGAAGCTTTCTTT
cdr3_aa: CASRLGQLEAFF

v_call: TRBV5-4
clone_size: few
j_call: TRBJ1-1
d_call: TRBD1
cdr3_nt: TGTGCCAGCAGTTACAGGGGTCCTGAAGCTTTCTTT
cdr3_aa: CASSYRGPEAFF

v_call: TRBV9
clone_size: .
j_call: TRBJ2-6
d_call: .
cdr3_nt: TGTGCCAGCAGACTGACGGACTCTGGGGCCAACGTCCTGACTTTC
cdr3_aa: CASRLTDSGANVLTF

v_call: TRBV3-1
clone_size: .
j_call: TRBJ2-7
d_call: .
cdr3_nt: TGTGCCAGCAGCCCCCTGGGGGAGATCTACGAGCAGTACTTC
cdr3_aa: CASSPLGEIYEQYF

v_call: TRBV15
clone_size: .
j_call: TRBJ2-5
d_call: .
cdr3_nt: TGTGCCACCAGCAGAGATCCCGGACTAAAAGAGACCCAGTACTTC
cdr3_aa: CATSRDPGLKETQYF

v_call: TRBV6-2/TRBV6-3
clone_size: few
j_call: TRBJ2-5
d_call: TRBD1
cdr3_nt: TGTGCCAGCAGCCCCCCAGGGGGAGAGACCCAGTACTTC
cdr3_aa: CASSPPGGETQYF

v_call: TRBV7-2
clone_size: many
j_call: TRBJ2-4
d_call: .
cdr3_nt: TGTGCCAGCAGCTTAGGCTCCTCAGCCAAAAACATTCAGTACTTC
cdr3_aa: CASSLGSSAKNIQYF

v_call: TRBV20-1
clone_size: many
j_call: TRBJ2-3
d_call: TRBD2
cdr3_nt: TGCAGTGTAGAGCGGGGGCACTCCACAGATACGCAGTATTTT
cdr3_aa: CSVERGHSTDTQYF

v_call: TRBV5-6
clone_size: few
j_call: TRBJ2-2
d_call: .
cdr3_nt: TGTGCCAGCAGCTTAGAAGGGTGGGGGAACACCGGGGAGCTGTTTTTT
cdr3_aa: CASSLEGWGNTGELFF

v_call: TRBV9
clone_size: .
j_call: TRBJ1-2
d_call: TRBD1
cdr3_nt: TGTGCCAGCACCCTGCGGACAGGGGATGGCTACACCTTC
cdr3_aa: CASTLRTGDGYTF

v_call: TRBV5-5
clone_size: few
j_call: TRBJ2-7
d_call: TRBD1
cdr3_nt: TGTGCCAGCAGCCCCGTTGGGGGACAGGGGAACGAGCAGTACTTC
cdr3_aa: CASSPVGGQGNEQYF

v_call: TRBV12-3/TRBV12-4
clone_size: few
j_call: TRBJ1-1
d_call: .
cdr3_nt: TGTGCCAGCAGTTTCCAGGGTTCTGAAGCTTTCTTT
cdr3_aa: CASSFQGSEAFF

v_call: TRBV20-1
clone_size: few
j_call: TRBJ2-2
d_call: .
cdr3_nt: TGCAGTGCTGCGAAAACTGGGACTGACACCGGGGAGCTGTTTTTT
cdr3_aa: CSAAKTGTDTGELFF

v_call: TRBV6-6
clone_size: .
j_call: TRBJ1-2
d_call: TRBD1
cdr3_nt: TGTGCCAGCAGGACAGGGTATCGAGAGGGCTACACCTTC
cdr3_aa: CASRTGYREGYTF

v_call: TRBV6-2/TRBV6-3
clone_size: .
j_call: TRBJ1-2
d_call: .
cdr3_nt: TGTGCCAGCAGTTGGGTCGACGGACCCTCAACTGGGCATGGCTACACCTTC
cdr3_aa: CASSWVDGPSTGHGYTF

v_call: TRBV19
clone_size: few
j_call: TRBJ1-1
d_call: .
cdr3_nt: TGTGCCAGTAGTAGGGGGGAGAACACTGAAGCTTTCTTT
cdr3_aa: CASSRGENTEAFF

v_call: TRBV19
clone_size: .
j_call: TRBJ2-3
d_call: .
cdr3_nt: TGTGCCAGTAGTATAGTCTCGGGGGAAGATACGCAGTATTTT
cdr3_aa: CASSIVSGEDTQYF

v_call: TRBV15
clone_size: few
j_call: TRBJ1-2
d_call: TRBD1
cdr3_nt: TGTGCCACCAGCCCTGAGGACAGGGCCAACTATGGCTACACCTTC
cdr3_aa: CATSPEDRANYGYTF

v_call: TRBV12-3/TRBV12-4
clone_size: .
j_call: TRBJ1-1
d_call: .
cdr3_nt: TGTGCCAGCAGTCGTCTTGACCACCTGAACACTGAAGCTTTCTTT
cdr3_aa: CASSRLDHLNTEAFF

v_call: TRBV4-2
clone_size: many
j_call: TRBJ2-1
d_call: TRBD2
cdr3_nt: TGTGCCAGCAGCCAAGTTCCGGGACTAGCGGAGGAGCAGTTCTTC
cdr3_aa: CASSQVPGLAEEQFF

v_call: TRBV4-3
clone_size: .
j_call: TRBJ2-3
d_call: TRBD2
cdr3_nt: TGCGCCAGCAGCCAAGAAACGGGACTAATCACAGATACGCAGTATTTT
cdr3_aa: CASSQETGLITDTQYF

v_call: TRBV25-1
clone_size: many
j_call: TRBJ2-3
d_call: .
cdr3_nt: TGTGCCAGCAGTGAAGAATTTACCGGGACACCTGTTAGCACAGATACGCAGTATTTT
cdr3_aa: CASSEEFTGTPVSTDTQYF

v_call: TRBV4-3
clone_size: few
j_call: TRBJ1-6
d_call: .
cdr3_nt: TGCGCCAGCAGCCATACCGGGAGGGGCGAGAATTCACCCCTCCACTTT
cdr3_aa: CASSHTGRGENSPLHF

v_call: TRBV15
clone_size: many
j_call: TRBJ2-5
d_call: .
cdr3_nt: TGTGCCACCTCCTACCGAGGGGGACAAGAGACCCAGTACTTC
cdr3_aa: CATSYRGGQETQYF

v_call: TRBV6-6
clone_size: .
j_call: TRBJ2-2
d_call: .
cdr3_nt: TGTGCCAGCAGTAAGGCTCGTACCGGGGAGCTGTTTTTT
cdr3_aa: CASSKARTGELFF

v_call: TRBV7-9
clone_size: few
j_call: TRBJ2-5
d_call: .
cdr3_nt: TGTGCCAGCAGCCCCGAGGGGTCACCAGAGACCCAGTACTTC
cdr3_aa: CASSPEGSPETQYF

v_call: TRBV9
clone_size: .
j_call: TRBJ2-2
d_call: .
cdr3_nt: TGTGCCAGCGAAGGGACCTCGAACACCGGGGAGCTGTTTTTT
cdr3_aa: CASEGTSNTGELFF

v_call: TRBV4-1
clone_size: many
j_call: TRBJ2-3
d_call: .
cdr3_nt: TGCGCCAGCAGCCCCCACATTGGGACAGATACGCAGTATTTT
cdr3_aa: CASSPHIGTDTQYF

v_call: TRBV4-1
clone_size: .
j_call: TRBJ2-7
d_call: .
cdr3_nt: TGCGCCAGCAGCCCTAGCCCCCAGGGCGCCGAGCAGTACTTC
cdr3_aa: CASSPSPQGAEQYF

v_call: TRBV28
clone_size: few
j_call: TRBJ2-3
d_call: TRBD2
cdr3_nt: TGTGCCAGCAGTTTCGTGGCGGGGGTTAGCACAGATACGCAGTATTTT
cdr3_aa: CASSFVAGVSTDTQYF

v_call: TRBV5-1
clone_size: few
j_call: TRBJ2-1
d_call: .
cdr3_nt: TGCGCCAGCAGGGACACACTGGGGGCGATGGACAATGAGCAGTTCTTC
cdr3_aa: CASRDTLGAMDNEQFF

v_call: TRBV7-2
clone_size: few
j_call: TRBJ1-4
d_call: .
cdr3_nt: TGTGCCAGCAGCTTAGACCCAACAGGGAGTTGGGGAGAAAAACTGTTTTTT
cdr3_aa: CASSLDPTGSWGEKLFF

v_call: TRBV14
clone_size: many
j_call: TRBJ2-2
d_call: .
cdr3_nt: TGTGCCAGCAGCCAAGATCTTGTGTCCCCTCGGAACACCGGGGAGCTGTTTTTT
cdr3_aa: CASSQDLVSPRNTGELFF

v_call: TRBV9
clone_size: few
j_call: TRBJ2-2
d_call: .
cdr3_nt: TGTGCCAGCAGCAAAAGCCCCGTCAACACCGGGGAGCTGTTTTTT
cdr3_aa: CASSKSPVNTGELFF

v_call: TRBV7-2
clone_size: few
j_call: TRBJ2-3
d_call: .
cdr3_nt: TGTGCCAGCAGCTTAGCCCCCGGGGGAATAACCGAGGAGACGCAGTATTTT
cdr3_aa: CASSLAPGGITEETQYF

v_call: TRBV12-3/TRBV12-4
clone_size: .
j_call: TRBJ2-5
d_call: .
cdr3_nt: TGTGCCAGCAGTCCAGTGGAGGGGCGCCGAGAGACCCAGTACTTC
cdr3_aa: CASSPVEGRRETQYF

v_call: TRBV4-1
clone_size: few
j_call: TRBJ1-1
d_call: .
cdr3_nt: TGCGCCAGCAGCCAAGATGATTACGGAATTGAAGCTTTCTTT
cdr3_aa: CASSQDDYGIEAFF

v_call: TRBV6-6
clone_size: few
j_call: TRBJ2-1
d_call: .
cdr3_nt: TGTGCCAGCAGTTCCAGCAGTACCTACAATGAGCAGTTCTTC
cdr3_aa: CASSSSSTYNEQFF

v_call: TRBV6-2/TRBV6-3
clone_size: .
j_call: TRBJ2-1
d_call: .
cdr3_nt: TGTGCCAGCAGTGCAAGGGGGGCGTCTTACAATGAGCAGTTCTTC
cdr3_aa: CASSARGASYNEQFF

v_call: TRBV29-1
clone_size: few
j_call: TRBJ1-2
d_call: .
cdr3_nt: TGCAGCGTTGAAGCAGGGTACTATGGCTACACCTTC
cdr3_aa: CSVEAGYYGYTF

v_call: TRBV29-1
clone_size: few
j_call: TRBJ2-1
d_call: TRBD2
cdr3_nt: TGCAGCGTTGTCCCCCAAGGGAGGGGCAATGAGCAGTTCTTC
cdr3_aa: CSVVPQGRGNEQFF

v_call: TRBV6-2/TRBV6-3
clone_size: few
j_call: TRBJ1-1
d_call: .
cdr3_nt: TGTGCCACCTTGAAGGTCATGAACACTGAAGCTTTCTTT
cdr3_aa: CATLKVMNTEAFF